Sequencing of this T cell receptor (beta chain) was carried out in a study of cytomegalovirus exposure and HLA in healthy donors. The PCR ran on 60 Vbeta and 13 Jbeta primers. Sequencing used immunoSEQ multiplex PCR; TCRdb keeps in-frame clones, though not all of them. The sample lists some 110,000 clones, around 73% occurring once. Germline V lookup: CDR1 SNHLY, CDR2 FYNNEI. With 7 bases clipped from V and 7 bases from J, the junction kept 11 bases outside the gene matches. This CDR3 contains 14 residues. The TCR was taken from a man aged 60 to 75 in good health and CMV-seropositive. Sequencing was performed on PBMCs. This chain joins TRBV2 and TRBJ2-5; 8 bases are a match to TRBD1. The DNA of the CDR3 is TGTGCCAGCATTCTGGACAGGGCGTCCCCGACCCAGTACTTC. Protein product: CASILDRASPTQYF.